This T cell receptor (beta chain) was documented in a study of blood T cell repertoires in COVID-19. Turning to the study itself: Whether acute or convalescent, the COVID-19 samples came from the United States, Italy and Spain.

Authors' data handling: Nucleated cell counts were estimated from reference gene primer amplification. Clones were sequenced by immunoSEQ multiplex PCR, and TCRdb holds only the in-frame ones, with some missing. That table furnishes V, J and clone size, whereas the DNA furnished D and trimming. The sample contains 250,000 to 300,000 clones, about 86% of which appear only once. Material: PBMCs or T cells enriched from blood (not recorded which). The clonotype was recovered from a man aged 45 to 65 who had recovered from COVID-19.

The CDR3 sequence: CSVVRGDTQYF. The CDR3 DNA is TGCAGCGTAGTCAGGGGGGATACGCAGTATTTT. V is TRBV29-1 and J is TRBJ2-3, with 7 bases matching TRBD1. V was clipped by 6 bases and J by 6 bases; unmatched bases: 3. Germline assignment: CDR1 SQVTM and CDR2 ANQGSEA. The CDR3 consists of 11 residues.